Below, one TCR beta chain is given with its context. Its antigen is still unknown. The primer mix had 60 Vbeta and 13 Jbeta primers. The repertoire was sequenced with immunoSEQ multiplex PCR; TCRdb's copy has only in-frame clones and lacks some. Of about 130,000 clones listed, approximately 80% were seen once; the top ten hold roughly 2.5%. This sample is part of a study of cytomegalovirus exposure and HLA in healthy donors. Study outcomes and limitations: Among donors in an Asian-associated ancestry cluster, a later analysis reportedly found fewer N-insertions than the roughly 680-donor mean.

From germline, CDR1 is SGHNT and CDR2 YYREEE (reference sequence). Trimming took 0 bases from V and 2 from J, leaving 3 bases between them. CDR3 length: 12 amino acids. The sequencing sample was made of PBMCs. The chain joins TRBV5-4 to TRBJ2-7, with D unresolved. The clonotype comes from a man in his fifties in good health and CMV-seronegative. The DNA for the CDR3 is TGTGCCAGCAGCTTGGATACCTACGAGCAGTACTTC. Its translation: CASSLDTYEQYF.